A selection of T cell receptor beta chains follows, all from one sample in a study of vaccination effects on CD4 cells after COVID-19. No antigen is known for these receptors. Data came from immunoSEQ multiplex PCR; TCRdb stores just in-frame clones and leaves some out. The table lists tens of thousands of clones, over 65% of them singletons. Specimen: CD4+ T cells from PBMCs cultured without peptide, collected after COVID-19 vaccination. Receptor source: a human donor who received a COVID-19 vaccine. The CDR3 runs from the conserved cysteine through the conserved F or W. D genes are given only for firm matches. Size values are once, few and many counts, or a class for expanded clones, and some rows have none.

clone_size | j_call | cdr3_length | v_call | d_call | cdr3_aa | cdr3_nt
. | TRBJ1-1 | 17 | TRBV5-1 | TRBD1 | CASSFRTDRVGYAEAFF | TGCGCCAGCAGCTTCCGGACCGACAGGGTCGGGTATGCTGAAGCTTTCTTT
. | TRBJ2-2 | 13 | TRBV6-5 | . | CASRYPGTGELFF | TGTGCCAGCAGGTACCCCGGGACGGGCGAGCTGTTTTTT
. | TRBJ2-4 | 15 | TRBV10-1 | TRBD1 | CASSESYAGGNIQYF | TGCGCCAGCAGTGAGTCTTATGCAGGGGGAAACATTCAGTACTTC
. | TRBJ1-1 | 13 | TRBV6-4 | . | CASSVANGAEAFF | TGTGCCAGCAGTGTGGCTAATGGAGCTGAAGCTTTCTTT
. | TRBJ1-5 | 14 | TRBV4-1 | . | CASSRTRSNQPQHF | TGCGCCAGCAGCCGGACACGGAGCAATCAGCCCCAGCATTTT
few | TRBJ2-2 | 15 | TRBV19 | . | CASSTRGASAGELFF | TGTGCCAGTAGTACCCGGGGGGCCTCAGCCGGGGAGCTGTTTTTT
. | TRBJ1-5 | 14 | TRBV19 | TRBD1 | CASTQGTDNQPQHF | TGTGCCAGTACCCAAGGGACAGATAATCAGCCCCAGCATTTT
. | TRBJ1-4 | 15 | TRBV11-2 | . | CASSLRGGFNEKLFF | TGTGCCAGCAGCTTAAGGGGAGGGTTTAATGAAAAACTGTTTTTT
. | TRBJ2-5 | 13 | TRBV2 | . | CASSPEAVETQYF | TGTGCCAGCAGCCCAGAAGCGGTGGAGACCCAGTACTTC
. | TRBJ1-5 | 16 | TRBV29-1 | . | CSVGIGTSDSNQPQHF | TGCAGCGTCGGAATCGGGACATCAGATAGCAATCAGCCCCAGCATTTT
. | TRBJ1-1 | 12 | TRBV29-1 | . | CSVGQPNTEAFF | TGCAGCGTTGGACAGCCAAACACTGAAGCTTTCTTT
. | TRBJ1-5 | 13 | TRBV6-5 | TRBD1 | CASGDRGLQPQHF | TGTGCCAGCGGGGACAGGGGGCTTCAGCCCCAGCATTTT
. | TRBJ2-5 | 14 | TRBV2 | . | CASTQEGGRETQYF | TGTGCCAGCACTCAGGAGGGGGGCAGGGAGACCCAGTACTTC
. | TRBJ1-1 | 15 | TRBV27 | . | CASSPYRDGGTEAFF | TGTGCCAGCAGTCCCTACAGGGATGGAGGCACTGAAGCTTTCTTT
. | TRBJ2-2 | 20 | TRBV9 | TRBD2 | CASSPPGRTSGRPPTGELFF | TGTGCCAGCAGCCCCCCCGGGCGGACTAGCGGGAGACCCCCCACCGGGGAGCTGTTTTTT
. | TRBJ1-4 | 14 | TRBV6-5 | TRBD1 | CASRTTGGSEKLFF | TGTGCCAGCAGAACGACAGGGGGCAGTGAAAAACTGTTTTTT
few | TRBJ1-5 | 12 | TRBV28 | . | CATDGSNQPQHF | TGTGCCACCGACGGTTCCAATCAGCCCCAGCATTTT
. | TRBJ1-1 | 14 | TRBV7-2 | . | CASSLRWVNTEAFF | TGTGCCAGCAGCTTACGATGGGTGAACACTGAAGCTTTCTTT
. | TRBJ1-2 | 18 | TRBV18 | . | CASSPPSPLGSGKSGYTF | TGTGCCAGCTCACCACCGTCACCTCTTGGGTCAGGGAAAAGTGGCTACACCTTC
. | TRBJ1-2 | 12 | TRBV28 | . | CASSLGQGGYTF | TGTGCCAGCAGTTTGGGGCAGGGCGGCTACACCTTC
few | TRBJ1-2 | 16 | TRBV4-3 | . | CASSQGAGGINYGYTF | TGCGCCAGCAGCCAAGGGGCGGGGGGGATTAACTATGGCTACACCTTC
. | TRBJ1-5 | 13 | TRBV3-1/TRBV3-2 | TRBD1 | CASSGDRGQPQHF | TGTGCCAGCAGCGGGGACAGGGGCCAGCCCCAGCATTTT
. | TRBJ1-3 | 17 | TRBV9 | . | CASSVNIGQSSGNTIYF | TGTGCCAGCAGCGTAAACATCGGACAGAGCTCTGGAAACACCATATATTTT
. | TRBJ2-4 | 15 | TRBV25-1 | . | CASSEAGLAKNIQYF | TGTGCCAGCAGTGAAGCGGGGTTAGCCAAAAACATTCAGTACTTC
. | TRBJ1-5 | 15 | TRBV6-5 | . | CASRDRSSGNQPQHF | TGTGCCAGCAGAGACAGGTCCTCTGGCAATCAGCCCCAGCATTTT
. | TRBJ2-1 | 15 | TRBV9 | TRBD2 | CASSDVGGVYNEQFF | TGTGCCAGCAGCGACGTGGGGGGGGTCTACAATGAGCAGTTCTTC
. | TRBJ1-5 | 13 | TRBV7-9 | . | CASSPKGYQPQHF | TGTGCCAGCAGTCCAAAAGGTTACCAGCCCCAGCATTTT
. | TRBJ2-2 | 16 | TRBV30 | . | CAWRNTGTAGTGELFF | TGTGCCTGGAGGAACACCGGGACAGCGGGGACCGGGGAGCTGTTTTTT
. | TRBJ2-5 | 16 | TRBV5-1 | TRBD2 | CASSSTSGGPWETQYF | TGCGCCAGCAGCTCGACTAGCGGGGGCCCATGGGAGACCCAGTACTTC
. | TRBJ1-5 | 13 | TRBV30 | . | CAWSFAGNQPQHF | TGTGCCTGGAGTTTTGCGGGGAATCAGCCCCAGCATTTT
. | TRBJ2-1 | 12 | TRBV19 | . | CASTENYNEQFF | TGTGCCAGTACAGAGAATTACAATGAGCAGTTCTTC
once | TRBJ2-4 | 16 | TRBV7-8 | TRBD1 | CASSLARTGQSNIQYF | TGTGCCAGCAGCTTAGCGCGGACAGGACAATCCAACATTCAGTACTTC
. | TRBJ2-5 | 14 | TRBV11-2 | . | CASSLNRQGETQYF | TGTGCCAGCAGCCTAAACAGGCAGGGTGAGACCCAGTACTTC
. | TRBJ2-6 | 15 | TRBV6-5 | . | CASSSHGSGANVLTF | TGTGCCAGCAGTTCCCACGGGTCTGGGGCCAACGTCCTGACTTTC
. | TRBJ2-3 | 15 | TRBV2 | . | CASSGQSSSTDTQYF | TGTGCCAGCAGTGGGCAGTCCTCTAGCACAGATACGCAGTATTTT
few | TRBJ2-1 | 15 | TRBV18 | TRBD2 | CASSPLSGGSNEQFF | TGTGCCAGCTCACCCCTTAGCGGGGGGTCCAATGAGCAGTTCTTC
. | TRBJ1-1 | 15 | TRBV19 | TRBD1 | CASSIRGGADTEAFF | TGTGCCAGTAGTATTCGAGGGGGCGCGGACACTGAAGCTTTCTTT
. | TRBJ2-1 | 13 | TRBV28 | . | CASERSSYNEQFF | TGTGCCAGCGAAAGGAGCTCCTACAATGAGCAGTTCTTC
. | TRBJ2-3 | 21 | TRBV6-2/TRBV6-3 | TRBD2 | CASSYSTQWTSGGYSTDTQYF | TGTGCCAGCAGTTACTCCACCCAATGGACTAGCGGGGGGTATAGCACAGATACGCAGTATTTT
. | TRBJ1-3 | 15 | TRBV28 | TRBD1 | CASSSNGQAGNTIYF | TGTGCCAGCAGTTCTAACGGACAGGCTGGAAACACCATATATTTT
few | TRBJ1-3 | 15 | TRBV24-1 | TRBD1 | CATSSGGSSGNTIYF | TGTGCCACCAGCTCAGGGGGGAGCTCTGGAAACACCATATATTTT
. | TRBJ2-2 | 16 | TRBV15 | . | CATSRGPLPDTGELFF | TGTGCCACCAGCAGAGGGCCGCTGCCTGACACCGGGGAGCTGTTTTTT
. | TRBJ1-1 | 12 | TRBV29-1 | . | CSVADTMSEAFF | TGCAGCGTTGCGGACACTATGTCTGAAGCTTTCTTT
few | TRBJ1-6 | 14 | TRBV19 | . | CASRAQAAWSPLHF | TGTGCCAGTAGGGCTCAAGCAGCGTGGTCACCCCTCCACTTT
. | TRBJ2-3 | 17 | TRBV24-1 | TRBD2 | CATSDRGLAGGQDTQYF | TGTGCCACCAGTGACCGAGGACTAGCGGGGGGGCAGGATACGCAGTATTTT
. | TRBJ1-2 | 14 | TRBV6-2/TRBV6-3 | . | CASSYSRGSYGYTF | TGTGCCAGCAGTTACTCGCGGGGAAGCTATGGCTACACCTTC
few | TRBJ1-1 | 13 | TRBV6-5 | . | CASNPKGYTEAFF | TGTGCCAGCAACCCAAAGGGGTACACTGAAGCTTTCTTT
. | TRBJ1-1 | 14 | TRBV5-1 | . | CASSLADMNTEAFF | TGCGCCAGCAGCTTGGCAGACATGAACACTGAAGCTTTCTTT
. | TRBJ2-1 | 15 | TRBV11-3 | TRBD1 | CASSRRQGPYNEQFF | TGTGCCAGCAGCCGGCGACAGGGCCCCTACAATGAGCAGTTCTTC
. | TRBJ2-5 | 15 | TRBV24-1 | . | CATSDPSGTSETQYF | TGTGCCACCAGTGACCCTAGTGGGACGTCGGAGACCCAGTACTTC
. | TRBJ2-3 | 14 | TRBV4-3 | . | CASSQDRAADTQYF | TGCGCCAGCAGCCAAGATCGAGCAGCAGATACGCAGTATTTT
. | TRBJ1-4 | 16 | TRBV30 | . | CAWSVKSGNANEKLFF | TGTGCCTGGAGTGTGAAATCGGGGAATGCTAATGAAAAACTGTTTTTT
. | TRBJ1-5 | 13 | TRBV2 | TRBD1 | CASRGQVNQPQHF | TGTGCCAGCAGGGGACAGGTCAATCAGCCCCAGCATTTT
. | TRBJ2-2 | 14 | TRBV19 | . | CASSYSRNTGELFF | TGTGCCAGTAGTTACAGTAGAAACACCGGGGAGCTGTTTTTT
. | TRBJ1-2 | 13 | TRBV5-4 | . | CASSLYGAHGYTF | TGTGCCAGCAGCTTATATGGGGCCCATGGCTACACCTTC
. | TRBJ2-5 | 14 | TRBV19 | . | CASSVGSTQETQYF | TGTGCCAGTAGTGTCGGGTCCACCCAAGAGACCCAGTACTTC
. | TRBJ2-5 | 15 | TRBV7-2 | TRBD2 | CASSLSPSGRDPQYF | TGTGCCAGCAGCTTATCGCCTAGCGGGAGGGACCCCCAGTACTTC